What follows are 14 T cell receptor beta chains derived from one specimen sequenced in a study of response to subunit inactivated influenza vaccine. TCRdb analysed the RT-PCR reads with MiXCR anew, one entry per CDR3 protein. The repertoire includes more than 450,000 distinct CDR3 sequences, approximately 7.1% of them detected once, and under 15% sits in the top ten. The source material was PBMCs from blood, sampled around 2 years after vaccination. Source of these receptors: a man between 45 and 75 years old who received an inactivated influenza vaccine.

The V call is TRBV6-1, the J call TRBJ1-1, with no clear D. The CDR3 extends over 16 amino acids. V dropped 5 bases and J dropped 6 bases, with 22 bases sitting between them. Germline CDR1 and CDR2: MNHNS and SASEGT. The CDR3 nucleotides read TGTGCCAGCAGTCCGTATCTGGACGGAGCTAGGGCTGAAGCTTTCTTT. It is translated as CASSPYLDGARAEAFF.

This clonotype was detected many times. This chain links TRBV9 with TRBJ2-1, with 11 bases lining up with TRBD2. With 0 bases clipped from V and 5 bases from J, the junction kept 4 bases outside the gene matches. Germline lookup yields CDR1 SGDLS and CDR2 YYNGEE. This CDR3 is built from 16 residues. CDR3 coding DNA: TGTGCCAGCAGCGTAGTGGGGACTAGCGGACACAATGAGCAGTTCTTC. This encodes CASSVVGTSGHNEQFF.

This clonotype occurred a few times. This chain uses TRBV5-6 with TRBJ1-6, with D uncertain. CDR3 length: 14 residues. Germline V gene lookup returns CDR1 SGHDT and CDR2 YYEEEE. V was shortened by 0 bases and J by 7 bases, with 8 bases between the two germline ends. CDR3: CASSLAAGNSPLHF. CDR3 nucleotide sequence: TGTGCCAGCAGCTTGGCTGCAGGAAATTCACCCCTCCACTTT.

The chain has TRBV7-2 and TRBJ2-2, with unresolved D. The CDR3 sequence is 14 residues long. The V gene lost 1 base and the J gene lost 6 bases, with 9 bases spanning the gap. CDR1 and CDR2 from the germline V gene are SGHTA and FQGNSA. CDR3 in amino acids: CASSLGLEAGELFF. The CDR3 nucleotides are TGTGCCAGCAGCTTAGGCCTTGAGGCCGGGGAGCTGTTTTTT.

This clonotype has ten or more counts. The chain has TRBV15 and TRBJ2-1; D remains ambiguous. The length of the CDR3 is 14 residues. Germline values: CDR1 LNHNV, CDR2 YYDKDF (reference sequence). V gave up 4 bases and J gave up 8 bases, with 15 bases separating them. DNA of the CDR3: TGTGCCACCAGCATCGAACCCCGTAGGCATGAGCAGTTCTTC. This translates into CATSIEPRRHEQFF.

This clonotype was observed many times. The junction and the germline gene differ at one end; a read error may be behind it. CDR3 sequence reads: CASSEAPSAFSF. Here the CDR3 DNA reads TGTGCCAGCAGTGAAGCGCCGTCGGCTTTCAGCTTC. The chain couples TRBV6-1 to TRBJ2-5; no reliable D call. This CDR3 has 12 residues. Germline V gives CDR1 MNHNS, CDR2 SASEGT.

The rearrangement uses TRBV5-5 and TRBJ1-5; tentatively, D is TRBD1 (5 bases). CDR1 is SGHKS, CDR2 YYEKEE, per germline (reference sequence). This CDR3 is 15 amino acids long. Trimming pared 4 bases from V and 3 bases from J, leaving 14 bases between. The CDR3 nucleotides read TGTGCCAGCAGCCTTTGGGACGGCTACAATCAGCCCCAGCATTTT. Protein sequence: CASSLWDGYNQPQHF.

This clonotype appeared many times. The chain combines TRBV20-1 with TRBJ2-7; TRBD1 matches at 9 bases. Germline values: CDR1 DFQATT, CDR2 SNEGSKA (reference sequence). V trimming: 6 bases; J trimming: 6 bases; junction bases outside the gene matches: 9. The CDR3 runs to 13 residues. The CDR3 DNA is TGCAGTGCCCGGGGACAGGGAGGGATCGAGCAGTACTTC. Protein: CSARGQGGIEQYF.

V and J are TRBV6-1 and TRBJ2-3; possible D gene TRBD2, 6 bases. Germline V gene sequence: CDR1 MNHNS, CDR2 SASEGT. The CDR3 loop spans 15 amino acids. The V end lost 5 bases, the J end lost 4 bases, and 16 bases lay between the germline ends. The chain's CDR3 is CASSQRLVGPDTQYF. The CDR3 DNA reads TGTGCCAGCAGTCAACGACTAGTAGGCCCAGATACGCAGTATTTT.

The chain couples TRBV7-9 to TRBJ1-1, with D perhaps matching TRBD1 (5 bases). This CDR3 contains 13 residues. In germline, CDR1 is SEHNR, CDR2 FQNEAQ (reference sequence). Trimming removed 5 bases from V and 1 base from J, with 8 bases in between. The DNA of the CDR3 is TGTGCCAGCAGCGGAGGACAGAACACTGAAGCTTTCTTT. Translation gives CASSGGQNTEAFF.

Many counts were recorded for this clonotype. The J gene is TRBJ2-1, the V gene TRBV14, with a tentative D call TRBD2 (5 bases). V lost 1 base and J lost 7, with 14 bases in between. This CDR3 is built from 15 residues. The germline V gene has CDR1 SGHDN and CDR2 FVKESK. CDR3 sequence: CASSQVGSRANEQFF. The DNA of the CDR3 is TGTGCCAGCAGCCAAGTGGGGAGCCGGGCGAATGAGCAGTTCTTC.

In the case of this clonotype: A much larger clonotype is one base distant, so this may be a read error. V gene TRBV5-1 combines with J gene TRBJ2-1, with D possibly TRBD2 on 6 matching bases. The CDR3 totals 17 residues. Trimming removed 3 bases at V and 6 bases at J, with 22 bases between. The germline V gene encodes CDR1 SGHRS and CDR2 YFSETQ. The CDR3 DNA is TGCGCCAGCAGCTCAAGTCCTGGACTAACGGTGTGCAATGAGCAGTTCTTC. Its translation is CASSSSPGLTVCNEQFF.

The genes are TRBV29-1 and TRBJ2-7; D gene ambiguous. V was clipped by 1 base and J by 6 bases, with 13 bases between them. CDR1 and CDR2 (germline): SQVTM, ANQGSEA. CDR3 size: 13 residues. The CDR3 is CSVEGVGLGEQYF. Here the CDR3 DNA reads TGCAGCGTTGAAGGAGTTGGTTTGGGCGAGCAGTACTTC.

This clonotype came up a few times. Here the CDR3 reads CASSSTGGSSQPQHF. In DNA, the CDR3 is TGTGCCAGCAGTTCCACAGGGGGATCGAGTCAGCCCCAGCATTTT. This chain joins TRBV12-3 or TRBV12-4 and TRBJ1-5; 8 bases are a match to TRBD1. V lost 4 bases and J lost 6; bases outside the gene matches: 8. This CDR3 comprises 15 residues.